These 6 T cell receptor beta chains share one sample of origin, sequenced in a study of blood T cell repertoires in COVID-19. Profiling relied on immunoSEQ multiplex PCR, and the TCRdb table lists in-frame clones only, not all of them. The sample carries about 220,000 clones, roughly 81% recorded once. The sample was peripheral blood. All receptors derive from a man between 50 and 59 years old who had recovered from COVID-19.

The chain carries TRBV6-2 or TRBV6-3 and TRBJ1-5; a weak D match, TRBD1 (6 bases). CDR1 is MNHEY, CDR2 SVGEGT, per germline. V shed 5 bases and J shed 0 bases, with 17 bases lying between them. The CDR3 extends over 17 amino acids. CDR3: CASSGQGRRYSNQPQHF. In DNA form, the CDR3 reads TGTGCCAGCAGTGGGCAGGGGCGCCGTTATAGCAATCAGCCCCAGCATTTT.

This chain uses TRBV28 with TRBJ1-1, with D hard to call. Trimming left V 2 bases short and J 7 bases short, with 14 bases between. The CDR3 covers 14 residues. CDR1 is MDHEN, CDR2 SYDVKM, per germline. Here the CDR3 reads CASSLAGNRNEAFF. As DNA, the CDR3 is TGTGCCAGCAGTTTAGCGGGAAACAGAAATGAAGCTTTCTTT. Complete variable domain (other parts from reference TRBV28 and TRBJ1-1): DVKVTQSSRYLVKRTGEKVFLECVQDMDHENMFWYRQDPGLGLRLIYFSYDVKMKEKGDIPEGYSVSREKKERFSLILESASTNQTSMYLCASSLAGNRNEAFFGQGTRLTVV.

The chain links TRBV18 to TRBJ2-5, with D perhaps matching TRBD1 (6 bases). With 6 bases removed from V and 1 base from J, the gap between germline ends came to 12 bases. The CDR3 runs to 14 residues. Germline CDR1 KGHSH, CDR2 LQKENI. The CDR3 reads CASSTRQVQETQYF. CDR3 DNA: TGTGCCAGCTCGACCAGACAGGTCCAAGAGACCCAGTACTTC.

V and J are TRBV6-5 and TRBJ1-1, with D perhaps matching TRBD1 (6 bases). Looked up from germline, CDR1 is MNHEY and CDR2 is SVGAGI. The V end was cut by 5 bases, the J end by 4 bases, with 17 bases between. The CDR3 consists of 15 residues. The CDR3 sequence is CASSRPGHSPTEAFF. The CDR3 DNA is TGTGCCAGCAGTCGGCCGGGACACTCACCCACTGAAGCTTTCTTT.

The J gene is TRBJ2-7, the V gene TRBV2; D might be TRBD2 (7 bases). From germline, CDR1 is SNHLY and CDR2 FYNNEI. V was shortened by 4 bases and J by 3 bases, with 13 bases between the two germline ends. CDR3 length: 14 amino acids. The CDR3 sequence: CASSVSGGSYEQYF. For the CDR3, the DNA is TGTGCCAGCAGTGTGTCGGGGGGCAGCTACGAGCAGTACTTC.

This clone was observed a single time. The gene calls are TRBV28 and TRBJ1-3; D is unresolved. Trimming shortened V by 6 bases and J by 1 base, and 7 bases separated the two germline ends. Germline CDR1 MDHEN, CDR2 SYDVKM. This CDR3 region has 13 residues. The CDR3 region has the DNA TGTGCCAGCAGCCCCCCTTCTGGAAACACCATATATTTT. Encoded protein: CASSPPSGNTIYF.